The 29 T cell receptor beta chains below come from one sample, sequenced in a study of blood T cell repertoires in COVID-19. Generated by immunoSEQ multiplex PCR, the TCRdb table keeps only in-frame clones and is missing some. The repertoire holds 100,000 to 150,000 clones, 65% to 85% seen once, with roughly 5.5% in the top ten. Specimen: peripheral blood. Source of these receptors: an older man with active or convalescent COVID-19.

The chain uses TRBV10-1 and TRBJ2-1; 11 positions match TRBD2. The CDR3 consists of 17 residues. Germline trimming cut 7 bases from V and 3 bases from J; bases unmatched to any gene: 11. CDR1 and CDR2 from the germline V gene are WNHNN and SYGVQD (reference sequence). This CDR3 is CASNRRLAGGNYNEQFF. The CDR3 bases are TGCGCCAGCAATCGCCGTTTAGCGGGGGGGAACTACAATGAGCAGTTCTTC.

Here the CDR3 DNA reads TGTGCCAGCAGCTTGGGCGGGGGGCGTCCCACAGATACGCAGTATTTT. It specifies CASSLGGGRPTDTQYF. This sequence joins TRBV7-2 and TRBJ2-3; 8 bases are a match to TRBD2. With V trimmed by 3 bases and J by 2 bases, 7 bases remained unmatched. This CDR3 spans 16 amino acids. Germline values: CDR1 SGHTA, CDR2 FQGNSA. The full variable domain, completed using reference TRBV7-2 and TRBJ2-3, is GAGVSQSPSNKVTEKGKDVELRCDPISGHTALYWYRQSLGQGLEFLIYFQGNSAPDKSGLPSDRFSAERTGGSVSTLTIQRTQQEDSAVYLCASSLGGGRPTDTQYFGPGTRLTVL.

This clone was observed a few times. The chain is built from TRBV6-5 and TRBJ1-4; 7 bases match TRBD1. Trimming took 5 bases from V and 5 from J; bases not matched to a gene: 5. The CDR3 contains 14 residues. Germline-derived CDR1 and CDR2 are MNHEY and SVGAGI. CDR3 DNA sequence: TGTGCCAGCAGTCCGGGACAGAGGAATGAAAAACTGTTTTTT. Residues: CASSPGQRNEKLFF.

This clone was detected once. The V and J genes are TRBV3-1 (or the pseudogene TRBV3-2) and TRBJ2-1, with TRBD2 matching over 12 bases. The germline V gene encodes CDR1 LGHDT and CDR2 YNNKEL (reference sequence). CDR3 length: 16 amino acids. Losses at the gene ends were 1 base for V and 6 bases for J; bases not matched to a gene: 4. CDR3 coding DNA: TGTGCCAGCAGCCAAGGACGACTAGCGGGAGTCAATGAGCAGTTCTTC. It codes for CASSQGRLAGVNEQFF.

The chain carries TRBV2 and TRBJ1-2; no clear D gene. Germline V gives CDR1 SNHLY, CDR2 FYNNEI. This CDR3 has 13 residues. Trimming shortened V by 3 bases and J by 2 bases, and 7 bases separated the two germline ends. This chain's CDR3 is CASSERGNYGYTF. CDR3 nucleotide sequence: TGTGCCAGCAGTGAGCGGGGAAACTATGGCTACACCTTC.

The chain carries TRBV11-2 and TRBJ2-7, with D possibly TRBD2 on 5 matching bases. This CDR3 is 14 amino acids long. Trimming removed 5 bases at V and 0 bases at J, with 11 bases between. Germline CDR1 is SGHAT and CDR2 is FQNNGV. CDR3 sequence (DNA): TGTGCCAGCAGCCCAGAGGGCAGCTCCTACGAGCAGTACTTC. This encodes CASSPEGSSYEQYF.

This chain connects TRBV12-3 or TRBV12-4 to TRBJ2-3, with D tentatively TRBD1 (5 bases). The CDR3 length is 13 residues. V was shortened by 6 bases and J by 4 bases, with 11 bases between the two germline ends. CDR3: CASRLQVADTQYF. In nucleotides, the CDR3 is TGTGCCAGCAGACTACAGGTCGCAGATACGCAGTATTTT.

V and J are TRBV6-5 and TRBJ1-4; D might be TRBD1 (6 bases). CDR3 length: 16 amino acids. V was cut by 0 bases and J by 3 bases, with 11 bases left in between. Germline CDR1 MNHEY, CDR2 SVGAGI. In DNA form, the CDR3 reads TGTGCCAGCAGTTACTCGAGGGCAGGGGCTAATGAAAAACTGTTTTTT. It translates to CASSYSRAGANEKLFF.

The chain links TRBV19 to TRBJ1-1; D possibly corresponds to TRBD1 (5 bases). The CDR3 consists of 16 residues. Trimming removed 7 bases from V and 4 bases from J, with 22 bases in between. The germline V gene has CDR1 LNHDA and CDR2 SQIVND (reference sequence). The CDR3 protein is CASTLSPGVSTTEAFF. The CDR3 DNA follows: TGTGCCAGTACCCTTAGTCCGGGGGTGTCGACCACTGAAGCTTTCTTT.

The chain has TRBV2 and TRBJ2-2; maybe TRBD1 (6 bases). Deletions cut 1 base from V and 0 bases from J, with 9 bases between. Germline lookup yields CDR1 SNHLY and CDR2 FYNNEI. The CDR3 runs 16 residues. The CDR3 DNA follows: TGTGCCAGCAGTGAAGTGGGACATTCGAACACCGGGGAGCTGTTTTTT. Its protein is CASSEVGHSNTGELFF.

The sample holds one count of this clone. The chain carries TRBV5-4 and TRBJ2-2; 7 positions agree with TRBD1. This CDR3 comprises 17 residues. Germline V CDR1 and CDR2: SGHNT, YYREEE (reference sequence). V was clipped by 0 bases and J by 5 bases; unmatched bases: 10. CDR3 sequence (DNA): TGTGCCAGCAGCTTGGGGTCGGGGACAGCCAAGACCGGGGAGCTGTTTTTT. Protein sequence: CASSLGSGTAKTGELFF.

The chain employs TRBV19 and TRBJ1-2; 7 bases fit TRBD1. The CDR3 is 14 amino acids. Losses at the gene ends were 5 bases for V and 3 bases for J; bases not matched to a gene: 6. CDR1 and CDR2 (germline): LNHDA, SQIVND (reference sequence). CDR3 in amino acids: CASSSTGTYYGYTF. The CDR3 DNA follows: TGTGCCAGTAGTTCGACAGGGACTTACTATGGCTACACCTTC.

The V call is TRBV18, the J call TRBJ2-3; 7 nucleotides line up with TRBD2. There are 15 residues in the CDR3. Germline assignment: CDR1 KGHSH and CDR2 LQKENI. J gave up 1 base and V 0 bases, and 1 base lay outside the gene matches. CDR3 sequence (DNA): TGTGCCAGCTCACCACCCAGCGGGGGCACAGATACGCAGTATTTT. As protein: CASSPPSGGTDTQYF.

V and J are TRBV18 and TRBJ1-3; 10 bases agree with TRBD1. V lost 4 bases, J lost 0 bases, and 6 bases stayed unmatched. CDR1 KGHSH and CDR2 LQKENI come from the germline V gene. This CDR3 has 17 residues. The DNA of the CDR3 is TGTGCCAGCTCACTGCGACAGGGGGCGAGCTCTGGAAACACCATATATTTT. This gives the protein CASSLRQGASSGNTIYF.

This clone was detected only once. This chain links TRBV7-9 with TRBJ2-5; D gene ambiguous. V dropped 4 bases and J dropped 1 base, with 19 bases sitting between them. Germline V gene lookup returns CDR1 SEHNR and CDR2 FQNEAQ (reference sequence). This CDR3 spans 17 amino acids. CDR3 sequence (DNA): TGTGCCAGCAGCTCCTCGGAATGGTGGAGCTCCCAAGAGACCCAGTACTTC. This sequence encodes CASSSSEWWSSQETQYF.

This chain joins TRBV18 and TRBJ2-7, with D tentatively TRBD2 (6 bases). Germline CDR1 is KGHSH and CDR2 is LQKENI. CDR3 length: 14 residues. V was pared by 3 bases and J by 3 bases, with 12 bases between. Here the CDR3 DNA reads TGTGCCAGCTCACCGGCCGGGGGAGGCTACGAGCAGTACTTC. Translation gives CASSPAGGGYEQYF.

The J gene is TRBJ1-2, the V gene TRBV6-5; 10 nucleotides line up with TRBD1. Germline V CDR1 and CDR2: MNHEY, SVGAGI. V shed 6 bases and J 2 bases; nucleotides not matched to a gene: 6. The CDR3 runs 15 residues. The CDR3 reads CASSRQTGGNYGYTF. CDR3 sequence (DNA): TGTGCCAGCAGCCGACAGACAGGGGGCAACTATGGCTACACCTTC.

This clone showed up just a few times. The CDR3 DNA follows: TGTGCCTGGGGCAGGGCGGCGAGTGAGCAGTTCTTC. It specifies CAWGRAASEQFF. The chain couples TRBV30 to TRBJ2-1, with D possibly matching TRBD1 (5 bases). Deletions cut 5 bases from V and 9 bases from J, with 14 bases between. The CDR3 sequence is 12 residues long. Per germline, CDR1 GTSNPN and CDR2 SVGIG (reference sequence).

This clone was observed a few times. The CDR3 here is CASSTPKGDRGPPTLHF. The CDR3 region has the DNA TGTGCCAGCAGCACCCCCAAGGGGGACAGGGGCCCTCCAACCCTCCACTTT. This chain joins TRBV5-4 and TRBJ1-6, with 10 bases aligning to TRBD1. Germline CDR1 SGHNT, CDR2 YYREEE (reference sequence). CDR3 length: 17 amino acids. Losses at the gene ends were 4 bases for V and 14 bases for J; bases not matched to a gene: 18.

This sequence joins TRBV6-6 and TRBJ1-3; the D gene is possibly TRBD1 (5 bases). The CDR3 contains 15 residues. CDR1 is MNHNY, CDR2 SVGAGI, per germline (reference sequence). The V end was cut by 7 bases, the J end by 0 bases, with 13 bases between. The CDR3 here is CASNNQGLSGNTIYF. CDR3 coding DNA: TGTGCCAGCAATAATCAGGGCCTCTCTGGAAACACCATATATTTT.

V is TRBV12-5 and J is TRBJ1-5; no clear D gene. This CDR3 contains 14 residues. Trimming removed 1 base at V and 0 bases at J, with 4 bases between. Germline CDR1 and CDR2: LGHNT and FRNRAP. The CDR3 DNA reads TGTGCTAGTGGTTTGGACGGTAGCAATCAGCCCCAGCATTTT. Its protein product is CASGLDGSNQPQHF.

The chain links TRBV3-1 (or the pseudogene TRBV3-2) to TRBJ2-2; 7 nucleotides line up with TRBD1. The CDR3 consists of 17 residues. V gave up 0 bases and J gave up 7 bases; unmatched junction bases: 11. CDR1 and CDR2 (germline): LGHDT, YNNKEL (reference sequence). CDR3 nucleotides: TGTGCCAGCAGCCAAGATTTGGGGACAGTCGAGGGCGGGGAGCTGTTTTTT. Its protein product is CASSQDLGTVEGGELFF.

The CDR3 sequence is CASSFTGGVGNTIYF. In DNA, the CDR3 is TGTGCCAGCAGCTTTACAGGGGGCGTAGGAAACACCATATATTTT. The J gene is TRBJ1-3, the V gene TRBV9, with TRBD1 identical over 9 bases. V trimming: 4 bases; J trimming: 4 bases; junction bases outside the gene matches: 6. Germline V gives CDR1 SGDLS, CDR2 YYNGEE. The CDR3 runs to 15 residues.

The genes are TRBV19 and TRBJ1-5; D is perhaps TRBD1 (5 bases). Trimming removed 7 bases from V and 7 bases from J, with 20 bases in between. Germline V gives CDR1 LNHDA, CDR2 SQIVND (reference sequence). The CDR3 sequence is 15 residues long. Here the CDR3 DNA reads TGTGCCAGTACCGGCGGGGCGGCGGACACCCAGCCCCAGCATTTT. Amino acids: CASTGGAADTQPQHF.

The genes are TRBV7-2 and TRBJ2-7, with 12 bases aligning to TRBD1. From germline, CDR1 is SGHTA and CDR2 FQGNSA. The CDR3 has 14 residues. V lost 4 bases to trimming and J lost 6 bases; unmatched junction nucleotides: 4. The CDR3 sequence is CASSWAGQGAEQYF. As DNA, the CDR3 is TGTGCCAGCAGCTGGGCGGGACAGGGGGCCGAGCAGTACTTC.

The rearrangement uses TRBV29-1 and TRBJ2-1, with 7 bases matching TRBD2. V was clipped by 0 bases and J by 5 bases; unmatched bases: 10. Germline CDR1 SQVTM, CDR2 ANQGSEA. CDR3 length equals 16 residues. This chain's CDR3 is CSVEDPKAGRDNEQFF. CDR3 nucleotides: TGCAGCGTTGAAGATCCTAAGGCAGGGAGGGACAATGAGCAGTTCTTC.

V usage is TRBV19 and J usage is TRBJ1-2, with D tentatively TRBD1 (6 bases). The CDR3 totals 13 residues. Germline CDR1 is LNHDA and CDR2 is SQIVND (reference sequence). Trimming stripped 5 bases from V and 5 bases from J, with 12 bases between. The CDR3 DNA reads as TGTGCCAGTAGTCTTGGACAGTCTTATGGCTACACCTTC. Translation: CASSLGQSYGYTF.

This chain joins TRBV18 and TRBJ1-5; D gene unclear. Trimming pared 6 bases from V and 2 bases from J, leaving 14 bases between. Germline lookup yields CDR1 KGHSH and CDR2 LQKENI. The CDR3 extends over 15 amino acids. The CDR3 nucleotides are TGTGCCAGCTCTACAAACGCCGGGGGCAATCAGCCCCAGCATTTT. Translation: CASSTNAGGNQPQHF.

A single count supports this clone. This chain links TRBV7-9 with TRBJ2-5, with 7 bases that match TRBD2. Trimming took 2 bases from V and 5 from J; bases not matched to a gene: 2. Germline-derived CDR1 and CDR2 are SEHNR and FQNEAQ (reference sequence). This CDR3 spans 13 amino acids. This CDR3 reads CASSLRGEETQYF. The CDR3 nucleotides are TGTGCCAGCAGCTTACGGGGGGAGGAGACCCAGTACTTC.